A single sample gave rise to the 21 T cell receptor beta chains below, sequenced in a study. In TCRdb, the RT-PCR reads were re-called with MiXCR into one record per CDR3 protein. This sample carries about 680,000 distinct CDR3 sequences, more than 13% of them seen once, and the ten largest clones take roughly 3.9%. The specimen was memory CD4+ T cells from blood. These receptors originate from a female donor in good health, serving as a healthy control.

V is TRBV12-3 or TRBV12-4 and J is TRBJ2-7; 8 nucleotides line up with TRBD2. V lost 3 bases, J lost 4 bases, and 8 bases stayed unmatched. CDR3 length equals 15 residues. The CDR3 reads CASSFRAGVMYEQYF. CDR3 in DNA: TGTGCCAGCAGTTTTAGAGCGGGAGTTATGTACGAGCAGTACTTC.

This clonotype was found many times. The chain has TRBV10-3 and TRBJ2-1, with D unclear. The CDR3 runs 14 residues. The ends were cut back, 0 bases at V and 4 bases at J, with 7 bases in the middle. Germline V lookup: CDR1 ENHRY, CDR2 SYGVKD. This chain's CDR3 is CAISESTRYNEQFF. The CDR3 DNA reads as TGTGCCATCAGTGAGTCGACACGATACAATGAGCAGTTCTTC.

This clonotype was picked up a small number of times. V and J are TRBV21-1 and TRBJ2-7. TRBV21-1 is noted as a pseudogene. The CDR3 is made up of 15 amino acids. The CDR3 is CASSKGGPVEREQYF. In DNA, the CDR3 is TGTGCCAGCAGCAAAGGGGGTCCGGTCGAACGGGAGCAGTACTTC.

This clonotype was detected many times. V and J are TRBV12-3 or TRBV12-4 and TRBJ1-1; the match to TRBD1 covers 11 bases. Trimming cost V 4 bases and J 11 bases; bases outside gene matches: 12. The CDR3 loop spans 15 amino acids. The CDR3 here is CASSSSGTGGVGAFF. The CDR3, as DNA: TGTGCCAGCAGTTCCTCCGGGACAGGGGGGGTGGGGGCTTTCTTT.

This clonotype was recorded many times. The chain joins TRBV5-1 to TRBJ2-7; D remains unclear. The CDR3 consists of 17 residues. Germline lookup yields CDR1 SGHRS and CDR2 YFSETQ. V was clipped by 0 bases and J by 4 bases, with 20 bases between them. This chain's CDR3 is CASSLAASMTGQYEQYF. The CDR3 DNA reads TGCGCCAGCAGCTTGGCCGCCTCCATGACTGGGCAGTACGAGCAGTACTTC.

The V and J genes are TRBV20-1 and TRBJ2-7; the match to TRBD2 covers 11 bases. Per germline, CDR1 DFQATT and CDR2 SNEGSKA (reference sequence). V trimming: 2 bases; J trimming: 1 base; junction bases outside the gene matches: 7. CDR3 length: 16 residues. In DNA form, the CDR3 reads TGCAGTGCTAGACAACCGAGACTAGCGGGATCCTACGAGCAGTACTTC. As protein: CSARQPRLAGSYEQYF.

The rearrangement joins TRBV14 to TRBJ2-1; TRBD2 might be the D (6 bases). Per germline, CDR1 SGHDN and CDR2 FVKESK. The CDR3 has 17 residues. V was clipped by 4 bases and J by 4 bases, with 20 bases between them. CDR3 region: CASSRDVSGKRYNEQFF. CDR3 nucleotides: TGTGCCAGCAGCCGAGACGTTAGCGGAAAGAGATACAATGAGCAGTTCTTC.

This clonotype was counted between two and nine times. The chain joins TRBV6-6 to TRBJ1-6; D is possibly TRBD1 (6 bases). Trimming removed 5 bases at V and 9 bases at J, with 14 bases between. The CDR3 has 14 residues. Germline CDR1 is MNHNY and CDR2 is SVGAGI (reference sequence). The chain's CDR3 is CASSLQGGGSPLHF. For the CDR3, the DNA is TGTGCCAGCAGTCTACAGGGCGGCGGTTCACCCCTCCACTTT.

This clonotype has ten or more counts. The CDR3 region is CASSLATGLAGASGSNEQFF. The CDR3 DNA sequence: TGCGCCAGCAGCTTGGCGACGGGACTAGCGGGAGCCTCCGGGTCTAATGAGCAGTTCTTC. The rearrangement links TRBV5-1 to TRBJ2-1, with 14 bases matching TRBD2. CDR1 is SGHRS, CDR2 YFSETQ, per germline. J lost 7 bases, V lost 0 bases, and 15 bases had no gene match. This CDR3 contains 20 residues.

The chain links TRBV28 to TRBJ2-1; 9 nucleotides match TRBD2. V was clipped by 5 bases and J by 6 bases; unmatched bases: 8. The CDR3 contains 15 residues. CDR1 is MDHEN and CDR2 is SYDVKM in the germline V gene. As DNA, the CDR3 is TGTGCCAGCAGTGGGTTAGCGGGAGACGGCAATGAGCAGTTCTTC. The encoded protein is CASSGLAGDGNEQFF.

As to this clonotype: This may come from a read error, since a much larger clone is one base off. The CDR3 sequence is CSAGTSGRKIQYF. In nucleotides, the CDR3 is TGCAGTGCGGGGACTAGCGGGAGAAAAATTCAGTACTTC. The chain couples TRBV20-1 to TRBJ2-4; the match to TRBD2 covers 14 bases. CDR3 size: 13 residues. Per the germline V gene, CDR1 is DFQATT and CDR2 is SNEGSKA (reference sequence). V shed 6 bases and J 10 bases; nucleotides not matched to a gene: 5.

V and J are TRBV12-3 or TRBV12-4 and TRBJ1-1; the D is unclear. This CDR3 region has 13 residues. Trimming took off 10 bases at V and 2 bases at J, with 14 bases between the two ends. CDR3: CANRDTSNTEAFF. As DNA, the CDR3 is TGTGCCAACAGAGACACCTCCAACACTGAAGCTTTCTTT.

This clonotype was observed a handful of times. V is TRBV20-1 and J is TRBJ2-1; D remains ambiguous. The length of the CDR3 is 13 residues. The V end lost 0 bases, the J end lost 9 bases, and 12 bases lay between the germline ends. Germline loops: CDR1 DFQATT, CDR2 SNEGSKA (reference sequence). CDR3 coding DNA: TGCAGTGCTAGAGATTCGGTCGTGGGTGAGCAGTTCTTC. This codes for CSARDSVVGEQFF.

This clonotype appeared a few times. The chain uses TRBV7-2 and TRBJ2-7, with TRBD1 identical over 12 bases. V shed 1 base, J shed 4 bases, and the junction held 5 bases outside the gene matches. Germline V lookup: CDR1 SGHTA, CDR2 FQGNSA. The CDR3 runs to 16 residues. The CDR3 loop is CASSLGGTGGGYEQYF. Written as DNA, the CDR3 is TGTGCCAGCAGCTTAGGAGGGACAGGGGGCGGGTACGAGCAGTACTTC.

This clonotype was seen at least ten times. V gene TRBV18 combines with J gene TRBJ1-3, with 7 positions matching TRBD1. CDR3 length equals 15 residues. V shed 5 bases, J shed 0 bases, and the junction held 4 bases outside the gene matches. Germline-derived CDR1 and CDR2 are KGHSH and LQKENI. CDR3 loop: CASSSGTDSGNTIYF. DNA of the CDR3: TGTGCCAGCTCAAGCGGGACAGACTCTGGAAACACCATATATTTT.

This clonotype has a handful of counts. The genes are TRBV6-5 and TRBJ1-2, with D maybe TRBD1 (6 bases). The V end was cut by 6 bases, the J end by 2 bases, with 13 bases between. This CDR3 is 14 amino acids long. CDR1 is MNHEY and CDR2 is SVGAGI in the germline V gene. The CDR3 reads CASRSPGVNYGYTF. The CDR3 region has the DNA TGTGCCAGCAGAAGTCCAGGGGTCAACTATGGCTACACCTTC.

This clonotype was seen ten or more times. The chain employs TRBV7-9 and TRBJ1-2; possible D gene TRBD1, 6 bases. There are 13 residues in the CDR3. Germline V gene lookup returns CDR1 SEHNR and CDR2 FQNEAQ (reference sequence). Trimming cost V 3 bases and J 6 bases, with 11 bases left between them. The CDR3 protein is CASSFQGKDGYTF. The CDR3 DNA reads TGTGCCAGCAGCTTCCAGGGGAAGGATGGCTACACCTTC.

The V call is TRBV28, the J call TRBJ2-1; 8 positions agree with TRBD1. J was trimmed by 9 bases and V by 10 bases; bases with no gene match: 5. The germline V gene encodes CDR1 MDHEN and CDR2 SYDVKM. This CDR3 region has 11 residues. CDR3 loop: CATHRGAEQFF. The CDR3 DNA sequence: TGTGCCACGCACAGGGGGGCTGAGCAGTTCTTC.

There are many counts of this clonotype. The V call is TRBV20-1, the J call TRBJ2-3, with TRBD1 matching 7 bases. CDR3 length equals 15 residues. V lost 3 bases and J lost 5; bases outside the gene matches: 11. Germline CDR1 and CDR2: DFQATT and SNEGSKA (reference sequence). In nucleotides, the CDR3 is TGCAGTGCTAGCCCGGGACAGCAGGAAGGAGATACGCAGTATTTT. It translates to CSASPGQQEGDTQYF.

The sample holds many counts of this clonotype. The V gene is TRBV10-3, the J gene TRBJ2-5; possibly TRBD1 for D (6 bases). The CDR3 runs 11 residues. The V and J ends lost 8 bases and 5 bases respectively, with 9 bases between them. The germline CDR1 and CDR2 sequences are ENHRY and SYGVKD. CDR3 sequence (DNA): TGTGCCATCGGACAGAGGGAGACCCAGTACTTC. Its protein is CAIGQRETQYF.

This clonotype has a handful of counts. The chain carries TRBV7-2 and TRBJ2-1; perhaps TRBD2 as D (7 bases). In germline, CDR1 is SGHTA, CDR2 FQGNSA. The CDR3 is made up of 15 amino acids. The V end was cut by 3 bases, the J end by 5 bases, with 14 bases between. The CDR3 DNA follows: TGTGCCAGCAGCTTCGAGAGGGGGAGGGACAATGAGCAGTTCTTC. Encoded protein: CASSFERGRDNEQFF. The variable domain in full, completed from reference TRBV7-2 and TRBJ2-1, reads GAGVSQSPSNKVTEKGKDVELRCDPISGHTALYWYRQSLGQGLEFLIYFQGNSAPDKSGLPSDRFSAERTGGSVSTLTIQRTQQEDSAVYLCASSFERGRDNEQFFGPGTRLTVL.